This TCR beta chain appears in the sequencing data of a study of cytomegalovirus exposure and HLA in healthy donors. Study-level findings and limits: A list of about 160 TCR beta chains associated with cytomegalovirus was given.

It was with 60 Vbeta and 13 Jbeta primers that the PCR ran. The data were produced by immunoSEQ multiplex PCR, yet TCRdb's version contains in-frame clones alone and is incomplete. The sample shows about 90,000 clones, around 85% of them seen only once. This clone has just one count. Its antigen is as yet unknown. Trimming removed 5 bases at V and 8 bases at J, with 13 bases between. The CDR3 contains 13 residues. Per the germline V gene, CDR1 is SGHNT and CDR2 is YENEEA. The receptor was isolated from a man younger than 35 in good health and CMV-seronegative. The chain joins TRBV11-3 to TRBJ1-3; D is uncertain. Material for sequencing was PBMCs. CDR3 residues: CASSPQQLDTIYF. The CDR3 region has the DNA TGTGCCAGCAGCCCACAGCAGTTGGACACCATATATTTT.